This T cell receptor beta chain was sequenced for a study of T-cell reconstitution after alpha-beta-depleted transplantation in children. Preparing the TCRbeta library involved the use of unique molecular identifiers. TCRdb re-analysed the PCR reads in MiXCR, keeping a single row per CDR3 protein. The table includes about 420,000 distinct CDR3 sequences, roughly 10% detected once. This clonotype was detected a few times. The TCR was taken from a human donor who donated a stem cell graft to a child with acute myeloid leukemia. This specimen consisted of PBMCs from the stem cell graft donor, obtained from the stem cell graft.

CDR3 sequence: CSAGPRGLGNQPQHF. The DNA for the CDR3 is TGCAGTGCTGGACCCAGGGGGCTCGGCAATCAGCCCCAGCATTTT. This chain links TRBV20-1 with TRBJ1-5, with 8 bases fitting TRBD1. This CDR3 is 15 amino acids long. V trimming: 5 bases; J trimming: 2 bases; junction bases outside the gene matches: 8. Germline V gives CDR1 DFQATT, CDR2 SNEGSKA (reference sequence).